The next 21 T cell receptor beta chains were all read from a single sample in a study of blood T cell repertoires in COVID-19. Measured with immunoSEQ multiplex PCR; TCRdb has only the in-frame clones, and not every one. The table shows tens of thousands of clones, with 80% occurring only once. Specimen: peripheral blood. These receptor sequences come from a woman older than 75 with acute or convalescent COVID-19.

The rearrangement joins TRBV5-1 to TRBJ1-2; no clear D gene. Germline V gene sequence: CDR1 SGHRS, CDR2 YFSETQ. Trimming took 0 bases from V and 4 from J, leaving 13 bases between them. This CDR3 has 15 amino acids. The CDR3 sequence is CASSLDHGTGYGYTF. The CDR3 DNA reads TGCGCCAGCAGCTTGGACCATGGAACGGGCTATGGCTACACCTTC.

The CDR3 sequence: CASSLTGVANQPQHF. The CDR3 nucleotides are TGTGCCAGCAGTCTCACCGGGGTTGCCAATCAGCCCCAGCATTTT. V is TRBV6-5 and J is TRBJ1-5; D is unclear. The ends were cut back, 5 bases at V and 3 bases at J, with 14 bases in the middle. The germline V gene has CDR1 MNHEY and CDR2 SVGAGI. This CDR3 region has 15 residues.

V gene TRBV7-3 combines with J gene TRBJ2-1, with 7 nucleotides matching TRBD2. CDR1 and CDR2 (germline): SGHTA, FQGTGA. The V and J ends lost 2 bases and 2 bases, in that order; junction bases with no gene match: 3. The CDR3 is 15 amino acids. CDR3 in DNA: TGTGCCAGCAGCTTAGGGAGGGCCGCCTACAATGAGCAGTTCTTC. Residues: CASSLGRAAYNEQFF.

The chain has TRBV18 and TRBJ2-5; tentative D call: TRBD1 (6 bases). V was clipped by 4 bases and J by 2 bases, with 8 bases between them. The germline CDR1 and CDR2 sequences are KGHSH and LQKENI. This CDR3 comprises 13 residues. DNA for the CDR3: TGTGCCAGCTCACGACAGGTTCAAGAGACCCAGTACTTC. As protein: CASSRQVQETQYF.

The CDR3 here is CASISRADAEAFF. The CDR3 bases are TGTGCCAGCATCTCCAGGGCAGATGCTGAAGCTTTCTTT. The chain has TRBV6-5 and TRBJ1-1, with a tentative D call TRBD1 (5 bases). CDR1 is MNHEY, CDR2 SVGAGI, per germline. V gave up 7 bases and J gave up 6 bases, with 15 bases separating them. The CDR3 spans 13 residues.

In this sample, this clone turned up once. The rearrangement links TRBV18 to TRBJ2-7; 9 bases are shared with TRBD2. This CDR3 region has 16 residues. The germline V gene has CDR1 KGHSH and CDR2 LQKENI. V lost 3 bases and J lost 5; bases outside the gene matches: 11. The CDR3 coding sequence is TGTGCCAGCTCACCTCGTCCGTTAGCGGGAGAGAACGAGCAGTACTTC. Translation gives CASSPRPLAGENEQYF.

This clone was seen more than once but under ten times. The V gene is TRBV5-4, the J gene TRBJ1-2; D is possibly TRBD1 (5 bases). CDR3 length equals 13 residues. The V and J ends lost 3 bases and 2 bases respectively, with 8 bases between them. Per germline, CDR1 SGHNT and CDR2 YYREEE (reference sequence). The CDR3 loop reads CASSYDRNYGYTF. The CDR3 nucleotides are TGTGCCAGCAGCTACGACAGAAACTATGGCTACACCTTC.

The chain uses TRBV3-1 (or the pseudogene TRBV3-2) and TRBJ1-4, with D perhaps TRBD1 (6 bases). Germline V gives CDR1 LGHDT, CDR2 YNNKEL (reference sequence). V gave up 4 bases and J gave up 0 bases, with 24 bases separating them. This CDR3 region has 20 residues. CDR3 sequence reads: CASSRYLLGGALATNEKLFF. CDR3 bases: TGTGCCAGCAGCCGATATCTATTGGGGGGGGCACTTGCAACTAATGAAAAACTGTTTTTT.

The chain employs TRBV29-1 and TRBJ2-5, with D possibly being TRBD1 (6 bases). Per germline, CDR1 SQVTM and CDR2 ANQGSEA. There are 13 residues in the CDR3. V was cut by 8 bases and J by 1 base, with 14 bases left in between. CDR3 region: CSISRDTQETQYF. The CDR3 coding sequence is TGCAGCATATCCCGGGACACCCAAGAGACCCAGTACTTC. Full variable domain (rest looked up from reference TRBV29-1 and TRBJ2-5): SAVISQKPSRDICQRGTSLTIQCQVDSQVTMMFWYRQQPGQSLTLIATANQGSEATYESGFVIDKFPISRPNLTFSTLTVSNMSPEDSSIYLCSISRDTQETQYFGPGTRLLVL.

This chain uses TRBV5-1 with TRBJ1-1, with TRBD1 matching 10 bases. V trimming: 5 bases; J trimming: 0 bases; junction bases outside the gene matches: 7. Germline V gene lookup returns CDR1 SGHRS and CDR2 YFSETQ. CDR3 size: 16 residues. The DNA for the CDR3 is TGCGCCAGCAGAGAGGAGACAGGGGGCTTGAACACTGAAGCTTTCTTT. It codes for CASREETGGLNTEAFF.

This chain links TRBV2 with TRBJ1-1, with 8 bases fitting TRBD1. The CDR3 covers 14 residues. V was pared by 6 bases and J by 4 bases, with 7 bases of the junction left unmatched. In germline, CDR1 is SNHLY, CDR2 FYNNEI. In nucleotides, the CDR3 is TGTGCCAGCAGGGAGGGACAGGATGGCACTGAAGCTTTCTTT. It is translated as CASREGQDGTEAFF.

The genes are TRBV9 and TRBJ1-1; 8 bases map to TRBD1. J was trimmed by 3 bases and V by 4 bases; bases with no gene match: 5. Germline lookup yields CDR1 SGDLS and CDR2 YYNGEE. CDR3 length: 14 amino acids. The CDR3 protein is CASSSLDRDTEAFF. DNA for the CDR3: TGTGCCAGCAGCTCTCTGGACAGGGACACTGAAGCTTTCTTT.

The chain carries TRBV9 and TRBJ2-3; D perhaps matches TRBD1 (6 bases). The V end lost 3 bases, the J end lost 0 bases, and 17 bases lay between the germline ends. The CDR3 is 17 residues long. The V gene's germline CDR1 is SGDLS and CDR2 YYNGEE. CDR3: CASSASGWDISTDTQYF. The CDR3 DNA reads TGTGCCAGCAGCGCATCGGGATGGGACATTAGCACAGATACGCAGTATTTT.

The genes are TRBV6-5 and TRBJ2-5; the match to TRBD1 covers 11 bases. V shed 6 bases and J 7 bases; nucleotides not matched to a gene: 4. Germline V gives CDR1 MNHEY, CDR2 SVGAGI. This CDR3 is built from 13 residues. CDR3 region: CASRDGTGGTQYF. For the CDR3, the DNA is TGTGCCAGCAGGGACGGGACAGGGGGGACCCAGTACTTC.

The chain employs TRBV11-2 and TRBJ2-7; D is undetermined. Germline CDR1 and CDR2: SGHAT and FQNNGV. This CDR3 contains 14 residues. V gave up 5 bases and J gave up 3 bases, with 14 bases separating them. CDR3 coding DNA: TGTGCCAGCAGCCCACGCGATAGTAGCTACGAGCAGTACTTC. Its translation is CASSPRDSSYEQYF.

The V call is TRBV7-2, the J call TRBJ1-5; D may be TRBD1 (5 bases). This CDR3 has 15 amino acids. Trimming shortened V by 4 bases and J by 2 bases, and 12 bases separated the two germline ends. CDR1 and CDR2 (germline): SGHTA, FQGNSA. The CDR3 DNA reads TGTGCCAGCAGCTCATTTCAGGGTGGCAATCAGCCCCAGCATTTT. Its translation: CASSSFQGGNQPQHF.

The rearrangement uses TRBV29-1 and TRBJ1-2; 7 bases line up with TRBD1. Germline CDR1 SQVTM, CDR2 ANQGSEA. The J segment lost 2 bases and the V segment lost 3 bases, leaving 3 bases of the junction unmatched. This CDR3 region has 13 residues. This chain's CDR3 is CSVDEGANYGYTF. Written as DNA, the CDR3 is TGCAGCGTTGACGAGGGGGCAAACTATGGCTACACCTTC.

The V and J genes are TRBV6-5 and TRBJ2-7, with D perhaps matching TRBD1 (6 bases). CDR3 length: 14 residues. CDR1 and CDR2 from the germline V gene are MNHEY and SVGAGI. Trimming pared 7 bases from V and 5 bases from J, leaving 18 bases between. DNA for the CDR3: TGTGCCAGCAATCGCCCAACAGGGATCGACGAGCAGTACTTC. It encodes CASNRPTGIDEQYF.

V gene TRBV19 combines with J gene TRBJ1-3; 9 bases line up with TRBD1. The CDR3 spans 15 residues. J gave up 2 bases and V 5 bases, and 4 bases lay outside the gene matches. Germline CDR1 reads LNHDA; CDR2 reads SQIVND (reference sequence). CDR3 residues: CASSSGTGPGNTIYF. The CDR3 coding sequence is TGTGCCAGTAGTTCCGGGACAGGGCCTGGAAACACCATATATTTT.

This clone was counted at least ten times. J is TRBJ2-1 and V is TRBV5-6, with 14 bases fitting TRBD2. Germline CDR1 is SGHDT and CDR2 is YYEEEE. J gave up 7 bases and V 4 bases, and 7 bases lay outside the gene matches. The CDR3 covers 16 residues. The CDR3 region is CASSLRGTSGRNEQFF. Here the CDR3 DNA reads TGTGCCAGCAGCCTACGAGGGACTAGCGGGAGAAATGAGCAGTTCTTC.

This clone has only a few counts. For the CDR3, the DNA is TGTGCCAGCAGTTTACTAGCACAAGAGACCCAGTACTTC. Translating it yields CASSLLAQETQYF. The chain recombines TRBV12-3 or TRBV12-4 with TRBJ2-5; a possible D gene is TRBD2 (5 bases). The germline V and J ends were trimmed by 2 bases and 2 bases, with 6 bases remaining between them. The CDR3 has 13 residues.